The 25 T cell receptor beta chains below come from one sample, sequenced in a study of response to subunit inactivated influenza vaccine. TCRdb itself ran the RT-PCR reads through MiXCR, one entry per CDR3 protein. The profile covers roughly 570,000 distinct CDR3 sequences, with roughly 13% appearing a single time and roughly 13% taken by the ten largest. The sample here was PBMCs from blood, taken 40 to 50 days after vaccination. These receptors were collected from a man between 45 and 60 years old who received an inactivated influenza vaccine.

The chain carries TRBV5-5 and TRBJ2-1; TRBD1 agrees at 10 bases. Germline CDR1 is SGHKS and CDR2 is YYEKEE (reference sequence). CDR3 length equals 14 residues. With 7 bases clipped from V and 7 bases from J, the junction kept 8 bases outside the gene matches. The CDR3 DNA is TGTGCCAGCGGGGACAGGGGTGGTTGGAATGAGCAGTTCTTC. It translates to CASGDRGGWNEQFF.

This clonotype has only a few counts. J is TRBJ2-7 and V is TRBV27; 11 nucleotides agree with TRBD2. Germline trimming cut 3 bases from V and 3 bases from J; bases unmatched to any gene: 4. Germline values: CDR1 MNHEY, CDR2 SMNVEV (reference sequence). CDR3 length: 15 amino acids. DNA of the CDR3: TGTGCCAGCAGTTTCGTTAGCGGGAGGGGCTACGAGCAGTACTTC. Protein product: CASSFVSGRGYEQYF.

This clonotype was seen more than once but under ten times. V and J are TRBV12-3 or TRBV12-4 and TRBJ1-5; 9 positions match TRBD1. Losses at the gene ends were 6 bases for V and 4 bases for J; bases not matched to a gene: 7. The CDR3 has 15 residues. CDR3: CASSAADRGNQPQHF. The CDR3 DNA follows: TGTGCCAGCAGCGCTGCGGACAGGGGAAATCAGCCCCAGCATTTT.

The chain links TRBV4-1 to TRBJ1-4; 9 nucleotides align to TRBD1. CDR1 is MGHRA, CDR2 YSYEKL, per germline. V lost 1 base to trimming and J lost 8 bases; unmatched junction nucleotides: 2. The CDR3 runs to 14 residues. The CDR3 DNA sequence: TGCGCCAGCAGCCAAGGGACAGGGGACGAAAAACTGTTTTTT. This translates into CASSQGTGDEKLFF.

A remark on this clonotype: It may be a read error: a sequence one base away is much more abundant. The conserved closing phenylalanine or tryptophan is absent in this CDR3, likely reflecting a read error. This chain uses TRBV10-1 with TRBJ2-7; unclear D gene. The CDR3 sequence is 12 residues long. Germline CDR1 WNHNN, CDR2 SYGVQD (reference sequence). The V end lost 3 bases, the J end lost 0 bases, and 3 bases lay between the germline ends. CDR3 coding DNA: TGCGCCAGCAGTGACACCTCCTACGAGCAGTACCTC. This gives the protein CASSDTSYEQYL.

The chain joins TRBV12-3 or TRBV12-4 to TRBJ1-4; possible D gene TRBD1, 6 bases. The CDR3 contains 12 residues. Trimming shortened V by 4 bases and J by 15 bases, and 15 bases separated the two germline ends. Written as DNA, the CDR3 is TGTGCCAGCAGTTCCAGTCAGGGGAGGGTGTTTTTT. This encodes CASSSSQGRVFF.

In the case of this clonotype: At one end, the junction sequence differs from germline, possibly due to a read error. This chain links TRBV5-1 with TRBJ1-5; 7 nucleotides match TRBD1. The CDR3 covers 13 residues. Per germline, CDR1 SGHRS and CDR2 YFSETQ. The CDR3 coding sequence is TGCGCCAGCAGTCTGACAGGGCTTCAGCCCCGGCATTTT. Translation gives CASSLTGLQPRHF.

This clonotype was counted at least ten times. A read error may produce the germline difference seen at one junction end. This chain joins TRBV6-1 and TRBJ2-3; D might be TRBD2 (7 bases). This CDR3 contains 14 residues. The germline V gene encodes CDR1 MNHNS and CDR2 SASEGT. CDR3 protein: CATSDWGGSNTQYF. In DNA form, the CDR3 reads TGTGCCACCAGTGATTGGGGGGGCAGCAATACGCAGTATTTT.

This clonotype was observed a few times. The chain combines TRBV7-2 with TRBJ1-3; D remains unclear. Trimming pared 4 bases from V and 6 bases from J, leaving 4 bases between. The CDR3 loop spans 11 amino acids. CDR1 and CDR2 from the germline V gene are SGHTA and FQGNSA. CDR3 in amino acids: CASSSANTIYF. The DNA for the CDR3 is TGTGCCAGCAGCTCAGCAAACACCATATATTTT. Full variable domain (rest looked up from reference TRBV7-2 and TRBJ1-3): GAGVSQSPSNKVTEKGKDVELRCDPISGHTALYWYRQSLGQGLEFLIYFQGNSAPDKSGLPSDRFSAERTGGSVSTLTIQRTQQEDSAVYLCASSSANTIYFGEGSWLTVV.

This clonotype was found a few times. The chain is built from TRBV20-1 and TRBJ2-2; D is possibly TRBD2 (5 bases). There are 15 residues in the CDR3. Trimming took 2 bases from V and 3 from J, leaving 13 bases between them. The germline gives CDR1 DFQATT, CDR2 SNEGSKA (reference sequence). CDR3 loop: CSARRTLRDTGELFF. CDR3 bases: TGCAGTGCTAGAAGGACCCTGAGGGACACCGGGGAGCTGTTTTTT.

The V and J genes are TRBV4-1 and TRBJ2-3; tentative D call: TRBD1 (6 bases). Germline CDR1 and CDR2: MGHRA and YSYEKL. V lost 3 bases and J 3 bases, leaving 19 bases between the germline ends. The CDR3 runs to 17 residues. The CDR3 DNA reads TGCGCCAGCAGCCACGCCCCGACAGGTTCGAGTACAGATACGCAGTATTTT. Its translation is CASSHAPTGSSTDTQYF.

The V call is TRBV11-2, the J call TRBJ2-7, with 9 bases matching TRBD2. This CDR3 has 15 amino acids. With 5 bases clipped from V and 2 bases from J, the junction kept 7 bases outside the gene matches. The germline gives CDR1 SGHAT, CDR2 FQNNGV. The CDR3 region is CASSSSSGAAYEQYF. CDR3 nucleotides: TGTGCCAGCAGCAGTTCTAGCGGGGCGGCCTACGAGCAGTACTTC.

This clonotype has more than one count but fewer than ten. In nucleotides, the CDR3 is TGTGCCAGCAGTTCCAAAGAGACCCAGTACTTC. This gives the protein CASSSKETQYF. The V call is TRBV12-3 or TRBV12-4, the J call TRBJ2-5; D uncertain. This CDR3 is 11 amino acids long. Deletions cut 4 bases from V and 3 bases from J, with 3 bases between.

In its sample, this clonotype was seen a few times. The V gene is TRBV7-9, the J gene TRBJ2-1; 7 bases are a match to TRBD1. This CDR3 contains 16 residues. Per the germline V gene, CDR1 is SEHNR and CDR2 is FQNEAQ (reference sequence). V lost 5 bases, J lost 2 bases, and 9 bases stayed unmatched. The CDR3 DNA sequence: TGTGCCAGCAGCCAAATACTACAGGGGCCCTACAATGAGCAGTTCTTC. Translation: CASSQILQGPYNEQFF.

A note on this clonotype: A much larger clone differs from this one at a single base, so this may be a read error. The V and J genes are TRBV7-2 and TRBJ2-3; 12 bases agree with TRBD2. Per the germline V gene, CDR1 is SGHTA and CDR2 is FQGNSA. CDR3 length equals 16 residues. V trimming: 5 bases; J trimming: 4 bases; junction bases outside the gene matches: 7. The CDR3 DNA follows: TGTGCCAGCAGCACCGAACTAGCGGGAGGCGCAGATACGCAGTATTTT. It encodes CASSTELAGGADTQYF.

This clonotype was seen more than once but under ten times. The chain's CDR3 is CASSYSGGSTDTQYF. In nucleotides, the CDR3 is TGTGCCAGCAGCTATAGCGGGGGTAGCACAGATACGCAGTATTTT. The genes are TRBV9 and TRBJ2-3; 9 bases agree with TRBD2. The CDR3 runs to 15 residues. From germline, CDR1 is SGDLS and CDR2 YYNGEE. V was clipped by 4 bases and J by 0 bases; unmatched bases: 3.

The V gene is TRBV6-6, the J gene TRBJ2-7; D is undetermined. The CDR3 totals 13 residues. Germline V CDR1 and CDR2: MNHNY, SVGAGI (reference sequence). V lost 2 bases and J lost 2, with 7 bases in between. CDR3 sequence (DNA): TGTGCCAGCAGTTACGAGGATGCCTACGAGCAGTACTTC. This sequence encodes CASSYEDAYEQYF.

This clonotype was seen a handful of times. The rearrangement joins TRBV15 to TRBJ1-5; weak D call: TRBD1 (5 bases). Germline V gene sequence: CDR1 LNHNV, CDR2 YYDKDF (reference sequence). Deletions cut 0 bases from V and 2 bases from J, with 11 bases between. This CDR3 is 16 amino acids long. CDR3 nucleotides: TGTGCCACCAGCAGAGATCCGGGGCAGGGCAATCAGCCCCAGCATTTT. Its translation is CATSRDPGQGNQPQHF.

This clonotype showed up just a few times. The chain employs TRBV27 and TRBJ2-1, with 13 bases matching TRBD2. CDR3 length: 15 amino acids. CDR1 is MNHEY and CDR2 is SMNVEV in the germline V gene (reference sequence). J gave up 4 bases and V 7 bases, and 4 bases lay outside the gene matches. In DNA, the CDR3 is TGTGCCAGCAAGACTAGCGGGGGGACATACAATGAGCAGTTCTTC. This gives the protein CASKTSGGTYNEQFF.

This clonotype appeared many times. The chain carries TRBV4-3 and TRBJ2-3, with D possibly being TRBD1 (6 bases). Germline assignment: CDR1 LGHNA and CDR2 YSLEER. V lost 3 bases and J 4 bases, leaving 8 bases between the germline ends. The CDR3 is 13 amino acids. CDR3 DNA sequence: TGCGCCAGCAGCCAGCAGGGGTCAGATACGCAGTATTTT. This encodes CASSQQGSDTQYF.

This clonotype was seen ten or more times. The chain combines TRBV5-1 with TRBJ2-5; unclear D gene. Germline V lookup: CDR1 SGHRS, CDR2 YFSETQ. The V gene lost 0 bases and the J gene lost 4 bases, with 4 bases spanning the gap. The CDR3 contains 12 residues. CDR3 region: CASSLVSETQYF. In DNA form, the CDR3 reads TGCGCCAGCAGCTTGGTATCAGAGACCCAGTACTTC.

The chain employs TRBV7-2 and TRBJ2-1, with TRBD1 matching 7 bases. This CDR3 spans 13 amino acids. With 2 bases clipped from V and 9 bases from J, the junction kept 4 bases outside the gene matches. Germline V CDR1 and CDR2: SGHTA, FQGNSA. CDR3 DNA: TGTGCCAGCAGCTTAAGGGGGCCCGGTGAGCAGTTCTTC. It codes for CASSLRGPGEQFF.

The rearrangement joins TRBV2 to TRBJ2-7; no clear D gene. CDR1 and CDR2 (germline): SNHLY, FYNNEI. The V gene lost 8 bases and the J gene lost 0 bases, with 14 bases spanning the gap. The CDR3 is 14 amino acids. The CDR3 DNA follows: TGTGCCAGCGGGTCGGACGGACGCTCCTACGAGCAGTACTTC. This translates into CASGSDGRSYEQYF.

This clonotype was detected only a few times. The gene calls are TRBV12-3 or TRBV12-4 and TRBJ2-4; D ambiguous. V lost 2 bases and J 0 bases, leaving 14 bases between the germline ends. The length of the CDR3 is 17 residues. CDR3 amino acids: CASSLFPQDLAKNIQYF. The CDR3 region has the DNA TGTGCCAGCAGTTTATTCCCGCAAGATCTAGCCAAAAACATTCAGTACTTC.

The chain has TRBV12-3 or TRBV12-4 and TRBJ2-3, with 7 bases aligning to TRBD2. The V gene end was trimmed by 10 bases and the J gene end by 2 bases; junction bases not matched to a gene: 15. The CDR3 runs to 16 residues. The CDR3 DNA follows: TGTGCCACGGGGGGTGGGCGGGAGTTTTACACAGATACGCAGTATTTT. Amino acids: CATGGGREFYTDTQYF.